The clone carrying this T cell receptor beta chain was observed at least ten times. The antigen remains undetermined. Described time point: newly diagnosed GD, antithyroid drugs for less than 3 months. PBMC-extracted RNA yielded the TCR library. Libraries of TCR beta came from iRepertoire HTBI primers plus Arm-PCR of CDR3 regions. Each CDR3 protein is one row after TCRdb ran MiXCR on the multiplex PCR reads. Of about 400,000 distinct CDR3 sequences listed, approximately 15% are singletons. This sample stems from a study of regulatory T cells in long-lasting Graves disease. Findings and limits, study-wide: Persistent Graves' patients showed a TCR diversity that was lower than that of newly diagnosed ones.

The same sample was also used in a study of T cells in Graves' hyperthyroidism and ophthalmopathy.

The sequence came from a woman aged 40 to 50 with Graves disease. Specimen: peripheral blood mononuclear cells (PBMCs), collected at new diagnosis, from a patient treated with antithyroid drugs.

Written as DNA, the CDR3 is TGTGCCAGCAGCTCCCCGCGGGGTAGAACAGAGACCCAGTACTTC. Protein sequence: CASSSPRGRTETQYF. J is TRBJ2-5 and V is TRBV11-2; TRBD2 is a possible D gene (6 bases). Trimming removed 4 bases from V and 4 bases from J, with 16 bases in between. The germline CDR1 and CDR2 sequences are SGHAT and FQNNGV. This CDR3 contains 15 residues. Combining the CDR3 with reference TRBV11-2 and TRBJ2-5 gives the whole variable domain EAGVAQSPRYKIIEKRQSVAFWCNPISGHATLYWYQQILGQGPKLLIQFQNNGVVDDSQLPKDRFSAERLKGVDSTLKIQPAKLEDSAVYLCASSSPRGRTETQYFGPGTRLLVL.